The 23 T cell receptor beta chains listed next were all sequenced from one sample in a study of T cells in Graves' hyperthyroidism and ophthalmopathy. TCR beta CDR3 regions were amplified from RNA. With the HTBI primer set, the TCR CDR3 went through a first round of RT-PCR. TCRdb itself ran the multiplex PCR reads through MiXCR, one entry per CDR3 protein. Here the sample spans around 500,000 distinct CDR3 sequences, around 15% being singletons. The sequencing sample was made of blood. The receptors shown here come from a woman aged 40 to 50 with Graves' hyperthyroidism.

The rearrangement links TRBV28 to TRBJ2-5; D call uncertain. CDR1 and CDR2 from the germline V gene are MDHEN and SYDVKM. The germline V and J ends were trimmed by 5 bases and 3 bases, with 10 bases remaining between them. The CDR3 consists of 13 residues. The CDR3 DNA is TGTGCCAGCAGTGAAGCCTCCAAAGAGACCCAGTACTTC. Its protein is CASSEASKETQYF.

This clonotype has more than one count but fewer than ten. The chain links TRBV7-8 to TRBJ2-7, with D unresolved. This CDR3 has 12 residues. Looked up from germline, CDR1 is SGHVS and CDR2 is FQNEAQ. With 8 bases removed from V and 5 bases from J, the gap between germline ends came to 13 bases. The CDR3 DNA reads as TGTGCCAGCCATATAGTTCCCCACGAGCAGTACTTC. Translation gives CASHIVPHEQYF.

This clonotype occurred many times. The rearrangement uses TRBV28 and TRBJ2-3, with 9 bases aligning to TRBD2. Germline CDR1 MDHEN, CDR2 SYDVKM. The CDR3 has 15 residues. With V trimmed by 8 bases and J by 1 base, 7 bases remained unmatched. The CDR3 loop reads CASALAGRGTDTQYF. DNA for the CDR3: TGTGCCAGCGCTCTAGCGGGACGGGGCACAGATACGCAGTATTTT.

The chain uses TRBV9 and TRBJ2-2, with D hard to call. Looked up from germline, CDR1 is SGDLS and CDR2 is YYNGEE. Trimming pared 5 bases from V and 6 bases from J, leaving 17 bases between. There are 15 residues in the CDR3. The CDR3, as DNA: TGTGCCAGCAGTAAGGACCGGCAGTACGCCGGGGAGCTGTTTTTT. It yields the protein CASSKDRQYAGELFF.

J is TRBJ2-7 and V is TRBV6-6, with D possibly matching TRBD2 (6 bases). Germline V CDR1 and CDR2: MNHNY, SVGAGI (reference sequence). V was pared by 0 bases and J by 3 bases, with 12 bases between. This CDR3 is 15 amino acids long. CDR3 in DNA: TGTGCCAGCAGTTACTCGAAAGGAGGGATCTACGAGCAGTACTTC. Translation: CASSYSKGGIYEQYF.

This clonotype showed up just a few times. This rearrangement joins TRBV28 to TRBJ2-5, with D possibly TRBD1 on 5 matching bases. Germline CDR1 is MDHEN and CDR2 is SYDVKM. The CDR3 is made up of 13 amino acids. V lost 6 bases and J 2 bases, leaving 10 bases between the germline ends. The CDR3 sequence: CASREGVQETQYF. In DNA form, the CDR3 reads TGTGCCAGCAGGGAAGGGGTTCAAGAGACCCAGTACTTC.

This clonotype was detected a few times. The chain joins TRBV6-1 to TRBJ1-6, with D maybe TRBD1 (5 bases). Germline-derived CDR1 and CDR2 are MNHNS and SASEGT. The V end was cut by 6 bases, the J end by 7 bases, with 10 bases between. The CDR3 consists of 13 residues. The CDR3 DNA reads TGTGCCAGCAGCGGGACGAGAAATTCACCCCTCCACTTT. Its translation is CASSGTRNSPLHF.

V is TRBV7-8 and J is TRBJ1-1, with D unclear. The CDR3 contains 12 residues. In germline, CDR1 is SGHVS, CDR2 FQNEAQ. Trimming cost V 9 bases and J 3 bases, with 11 bases left between them. CDR3 amino acids: CASTRQDTEAFF. In nucleotides, the CDR3 is TGTGCCAGTACTCGGCAGGACACTGAAGCTTTCTTT.

The sample holds many counts of this clonotype. The rearrangement uses TRBV6-1 and TRBJ2-7, with TRBD1 matching over 9 bases. Germline V lookup: CDR1 MNHNS, CDR2 SASEGT. V gave up 5 bases and J gave up 5 bases; unmatched junction bases: 4. The CDR3 is 13 amino acids. The CDR3 nucleotides are TGTGCCAGCAGTACAGGGGGCGGGCACGAGCAGTACTTC. Translation: CASSTGGGHEQYF.

The gene calls are TRBV5-1 and TRBJ1-4, with a possible D match to TRBD1 (6 bases). In germline, CDR1 is SGHRS, CDR2 YFSETQ. The CDR3 length is 15 residues. Trimming stripped 3 bases from V and 4 bases from J, with 13 bases between. DNA of the CDR3: TGCGCCAGCAGCTCCGGGGGGCAGATTAATGAAAAACTGTTTTTT. Encoded protein: CASSSGGQINEKLFF.

This clonotype has a handful of counts. This chain joins TRBV4-1 and TRBJ2-5, with TRBD1 matching over 10 bases. V lost 2 bases to trimming and J lost 3 bases; unmatched junction nucleotides: 12. The CDR3 loop spans 18 amino acids. From germline, CDR1 is MGHRA and CDR2 YSYEKL. CDR3 loop: CASSQPAGTGVIKETQYF. The DNA for the CDR3 is TGCGCCAGCAGCCAACCGGCCGGGACAGGGGTTATCAAAGAGACCCAGTACTTC.

The genes are TRBV6-1 and TRBJ2-2; no definite D call. This CDR3 is 13 amino acids long. V lost 5 bases to trimming and J lost 4 bases, with 8 bases between them. The germline CDR1 and CDR2 sequences are MNHNS and SASEGT. The CDR3 spells CASSRDRTGELFF. CDR3 DNA: TGTGCCAGCAGTCGAGACCGCACCGGGGAGCTGTTTTTT.

The genes are TRBV12-3 or TRBV12-4 and TRBJ1-1; the D gene is possibly TRBD1 (5 bases). Trimming cost V 6 bases and J 2 bases, with 13 bases left between them. CDR3 size: 14 residues. The CDR3, as DNA: TGTGCCAGCAGCCCACGGACAACAAACACTGAAGCTTTCTTT. Protein: CASSPRTTNTEAFF.

This clonotype was recorded a few times. The chain links TRBV10-3 to TRBJ2-3; D is possibly TRBD1 or TRBD2 (5 bases each). Trimming left V 7 bases short and J 2 bases short, with 19 bases between. Germline values: CDR1 ENHRY, CDR2 SYGVKD. CDR3 length equals 16 residues. This CDR3 is CAIKPTGLGATDTQYF. In DNA, the CDR3 is TGTGCCATCAAGCCGACGGGGCTCGGGGCCACAGATACGCAGTATTTT.

This clonotype was counted many times. The rearrangement joins TRBV28 to TRBJ1-5; TRBD1 matches 10 bases. The germline CDR1 and CDR2 sequences are MDHEN and SYDVKM. The length of the CDR3 is 18 residues. Trimming removed 2 bases from V and 2 bases from J; junction bases left unmatched: 9. CDR3 DNA: TGTGCCAGCAGTTTACAGACAGGGGGCGACGTCGGCAATCAGCCCCAGCATTTT. Translation gives CASSLQTGGDVGNQPQHF.

At least ten counts were recorded for this clonotype. The J gene is TRBJ1-1, the V gene TRBV27; no firm D call. The CDR3 extends over 15 amino acids. Trimming took off 0 bases at V and 2 bases at J, with 10 bases between the two ends. The germline V gene has CDR1 MNHEY and CDR2 SMNVEV (reference sequence). CDR3 DNA sequence: TGTGCCAGCAGTTTATCCCCAGAGATTAACACTGAAGCTTTCTTT. It encodes CASSLSPEINTEAFF.

The chain recombines TRBV7-3 with TRBJ2-1, with no clear D. The germline CDR1 and CDR2 sequences are SGHTA and FQGTGA. Trimming removed 4 bases from V and 0 bases from J, with 13 bases in between. This CDR3 is built from 16 residues. CDR3 loop: CASSSGFGSSYNEQFF. Written as DNA, the CDR3 is TGTGCCAGCAGCTCCGGGTTTGGAAGCTCCTACAATGAGCAGTTCTTC.

This clonotype was detected many times. This chain uses TRBV12-3 or TRBV12-4 with TRBJ2-1, with 9 bases fitting TRBD1. J was trimmed by 7 bases and V by 6 bases; bases with no gene match: 10. This CDR3 contains 15 residues. The CDR3 DNA reads TGTGCCAGCAGCCCTGACAGGGGGTTCCGGAATGAGCAGTTCTTC. Translation: CASSPDRGFRNEQFF.

In DNA form, the CDR3 reads TGCAGCGGGTCCCTTAGCGGGAACAGAGAGACCCAGTACTTC. Amino acid sequence: CSGSLSGNRETQYF. The gene calls are TRBV29-1 and TRBJ2-5; 8 bases are shared with TRBD2. The junction had 11 bases not matched to a gene; V was cut back by 7 bases and J by 4 bases. Looked up from germline, CDR1 is SQVTM and CDR2 is ANQGSEA. The CDR3 is made up of 14 amino acids.

This clonotype was observed many times. This chain links TRBV10-3 with TRBJ1-5, with unresolved D. This CDR3 spans 14 amino acids. The germline V gene has CDR1 ENHRY and CDR2 SYGVKD. With 3 bases removed from V and 0 bases from J, the gap between germline ends came to 6 bases. This CDR3 is CAISERLSNQPQHF. The DNA of the CDR3 is TGTGCCATCAGTGAAAGGCTTAGCAATCAGCCCCAGCATTTT.

Regarding this clonotype: With a much larger clone just one base away, this may be a read error. V gene TRBV20-1 combines with J gene TRBJ2-1, with TRBD2 as a possible D gene (5 bases). Germline values: CDR1 DFQATT, CDR2 SNEGSKA (reference sequence). Trimming stripped 6 bases from V and 5 bases from J, with 14 bases between. The CDR3 spans 13 residues. The CDR3: CSAAEGGDNEQFF. The CDR3 bases are TGCAGTGCAGCGGAAGGTGGAGACAATGAGCAGTTCTTC.

Concerning this clonotype: With a much larger clone just one base away, this may be a read error. The V gene is TRBV7-9, the J gene TRBJ2-1; no firm D call. The length of the CDR3 is 12 residues. Germline assignment: CDR1 SEHNR and CDR2 FQNEAQ (reference sequence). CDR3 protein: CASSWDYNEQLF. The CDR3 region has the DNA TGTGCCAGCAGCTGGGATTACAATGAGCAGCTCTTC.

This clonotype was observed many times. The chain joins TRBV2 to TRBJ1-5; no clear D gene. Trimming pared 0 bases from V and 8 bases from J, leaving 8 bases between. Germline values: CDR1 SNHLY, CDR2 FYNNEI. The CDR3 covers 13 residues. For the CDR3, the DNA is TGTGCCAGCAGTGAAGCGGCCGTAAAGCCCCAGCATTTT. Its translation: CASSEAAVKPQHF.